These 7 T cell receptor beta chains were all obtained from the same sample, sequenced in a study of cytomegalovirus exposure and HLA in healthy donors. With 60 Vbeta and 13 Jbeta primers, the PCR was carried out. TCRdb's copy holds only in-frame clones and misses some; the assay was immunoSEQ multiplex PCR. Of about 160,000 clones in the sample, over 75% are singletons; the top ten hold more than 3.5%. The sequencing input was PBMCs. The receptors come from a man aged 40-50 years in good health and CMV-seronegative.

The CDR3 loop reads CAISESGGISSYEQYF. The CDR3 nucleotides are TGTGCCATCAGTGAGTCGGGCGGGATTAGCTCCTACGAGCAGTACTTC. The chain recombines TRBV10-3 with TRBJ2-7; weak D call: TRBD2 (6 bases). Germline CDR1 is ENHRY and CDR2 is SYGVKD. This CDR3 is 16 amino acids long. The ends were cut back, 0 bases at V and 0 bases at J, with 12 bases in the middle.

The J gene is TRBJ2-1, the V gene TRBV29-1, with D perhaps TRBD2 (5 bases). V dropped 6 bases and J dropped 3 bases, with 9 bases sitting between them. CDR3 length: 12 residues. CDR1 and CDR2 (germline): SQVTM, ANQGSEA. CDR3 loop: CSVGRDYNEQFF. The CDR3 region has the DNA TGCAGCGTCGGTCGGGACTACAATGAGCAGTTCTTC.

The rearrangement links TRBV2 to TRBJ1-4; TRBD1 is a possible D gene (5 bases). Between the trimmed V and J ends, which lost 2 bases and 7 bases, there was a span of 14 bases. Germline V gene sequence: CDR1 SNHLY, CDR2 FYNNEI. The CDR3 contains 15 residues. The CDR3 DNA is TGTGCCAGCAGTGAAACTGGGACGCGGGGTGAAAAACTGTTTTTT. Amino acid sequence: CASSETGTRGEKLFF.

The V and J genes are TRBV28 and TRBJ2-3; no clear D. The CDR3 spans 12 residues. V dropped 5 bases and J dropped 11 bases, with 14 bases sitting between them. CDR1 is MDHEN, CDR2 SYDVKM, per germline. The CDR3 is CASSPILAMQYF. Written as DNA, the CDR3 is TGTGCCAGCAGTCCGATCCTTGCTATGCAGTATTTT.

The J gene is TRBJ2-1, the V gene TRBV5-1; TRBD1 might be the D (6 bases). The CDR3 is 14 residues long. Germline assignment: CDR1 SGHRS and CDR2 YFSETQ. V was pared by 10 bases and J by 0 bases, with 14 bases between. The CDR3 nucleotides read TGCGCCGACTCAGGGGAGAGCTCCTACAATGAGCAGTTCTTC. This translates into CADSGESSYNEQFF.

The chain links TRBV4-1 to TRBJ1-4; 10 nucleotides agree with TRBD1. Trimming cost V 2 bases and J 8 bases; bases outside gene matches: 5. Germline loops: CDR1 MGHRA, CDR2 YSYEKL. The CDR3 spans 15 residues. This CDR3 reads CASSQWTGGGEKLFF. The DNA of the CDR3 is TGCGCCAGCAGCCAATGGACAGGGGGTGGAGAAAAACTGTTTTTT.

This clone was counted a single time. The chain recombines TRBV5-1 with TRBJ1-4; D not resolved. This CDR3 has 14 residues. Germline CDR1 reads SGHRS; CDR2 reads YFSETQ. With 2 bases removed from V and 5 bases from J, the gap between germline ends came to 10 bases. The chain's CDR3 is CASSFSLGNEKLFF. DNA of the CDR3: TGCGCCAGCAGCTTCAGCCTAGGAAATGAAAAACTGTTTTTT.